This T cell receptor (beta chain) was identified during a study of identical twins. Addition of a universal primer site occurred through template switching, and cDNA carried unique molecular identifiers. Each CDR3 protein is one row after TCRdb ran MiXCR on the 5' RACE reads. The sample shows 1.5 million to 2 million distinct CDR3 sequences, about 31% of them seen only once. The CDR3 consists of 18 residues. Germline V gene lookup returns CDR1 SGDLS and CDR2 YYNGEE. Unmatched junction bases numbered 9, after V lost 0 bases and J lost 0 bases. Sequencing used cord blood. This sequence originates from a newborn girl in good health. The chain is built from TRBV9 and TRBJ2-1, with TRBD2 matching over 7 bases. Written as DNA, the CDR3 is TGTGCCAGCAGCGTAGAGGCTAGCGGCCTCAGCTCCTACAATGAGCAGTTCTTC. Amino acid sequence: CASSVEASGLSSYNEQFF.